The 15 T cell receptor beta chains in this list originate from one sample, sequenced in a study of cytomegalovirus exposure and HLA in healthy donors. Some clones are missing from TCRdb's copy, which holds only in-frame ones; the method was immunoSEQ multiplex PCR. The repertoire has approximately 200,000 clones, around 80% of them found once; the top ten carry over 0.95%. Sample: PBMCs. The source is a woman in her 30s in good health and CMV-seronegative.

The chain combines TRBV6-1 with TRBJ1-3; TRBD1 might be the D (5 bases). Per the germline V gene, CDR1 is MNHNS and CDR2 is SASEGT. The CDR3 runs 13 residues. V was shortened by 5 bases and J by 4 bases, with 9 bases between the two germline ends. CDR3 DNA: TGTGCCAGCAGTACAACAGGAGGAAACACCATATATTTT. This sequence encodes CASSTTGGNTIYF.

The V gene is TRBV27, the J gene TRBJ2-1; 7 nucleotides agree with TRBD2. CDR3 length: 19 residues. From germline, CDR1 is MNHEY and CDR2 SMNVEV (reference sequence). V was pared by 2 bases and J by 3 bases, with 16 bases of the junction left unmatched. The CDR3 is CASSLRGLMRGTLYNEQFF. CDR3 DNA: TGTGCCAGCAGTTTACGGGGTTTAATGCGGGGGACCCTCTACAATGAGCAGTTCTTC.

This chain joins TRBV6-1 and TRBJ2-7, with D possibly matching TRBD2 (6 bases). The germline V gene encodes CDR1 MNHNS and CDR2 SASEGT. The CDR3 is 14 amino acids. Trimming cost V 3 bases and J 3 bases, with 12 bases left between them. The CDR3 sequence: CASSERDYFYEQYF. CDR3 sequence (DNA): TGTGCCAGCAGTGAGCGGGATTATTTCTACGAGCAGTACTTC.

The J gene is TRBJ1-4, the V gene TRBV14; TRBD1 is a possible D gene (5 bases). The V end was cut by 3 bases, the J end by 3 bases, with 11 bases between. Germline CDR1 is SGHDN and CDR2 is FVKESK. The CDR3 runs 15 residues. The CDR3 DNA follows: TGTGCCAGCAGCCACCTGGGGGGTGCTAATGAAAAACTGTTTTTT. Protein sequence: CASSHLGGANEKLFF.

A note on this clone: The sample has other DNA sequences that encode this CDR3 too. The CDR3 region has the DNA TGCGCCAGCAGCTTGGGGACAGGGGGAAATCAGCCCCAGCATTTT. Translation: CASSLGTGGNQPQHF. The chain carries TRBV5-1 and TRBJ1-5; 10 bases match TRBD1. Germline V CDR1 and CDR2: SGHRS, YFSETQ. The V segment lost 0 bases and the J segment 4 bases; nucleotides outside the gene matches: 1. The CDR3 totals 15 residues.

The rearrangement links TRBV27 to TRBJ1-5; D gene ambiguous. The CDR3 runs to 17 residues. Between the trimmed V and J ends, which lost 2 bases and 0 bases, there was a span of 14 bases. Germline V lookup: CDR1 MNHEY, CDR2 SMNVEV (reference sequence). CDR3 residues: CASSLAGSVNSNQPQHF. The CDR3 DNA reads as TGTGCCAGCAGTTTAGCGGGCAGCGTTAATAGCAATCAGCCCCAGCATTTT.

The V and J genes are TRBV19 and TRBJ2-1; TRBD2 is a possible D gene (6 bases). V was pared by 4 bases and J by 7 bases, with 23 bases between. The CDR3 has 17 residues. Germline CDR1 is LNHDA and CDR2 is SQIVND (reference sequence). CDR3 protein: CASSTLLGAGSGNEQFF. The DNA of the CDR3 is TGTGCCAGTAGTACATTACTAGGGGCGGGATCGGGAAATGAGCAGTTCTTC.

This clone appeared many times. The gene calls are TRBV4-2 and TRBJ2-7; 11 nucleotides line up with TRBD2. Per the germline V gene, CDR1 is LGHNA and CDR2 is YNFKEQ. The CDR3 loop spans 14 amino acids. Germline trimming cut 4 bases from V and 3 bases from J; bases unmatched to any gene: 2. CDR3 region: CASSRSGGVYEQYF. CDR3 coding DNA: TGTGCCAGCAGCCGTAGCGGGGGGGTCTACGAGCAGTACTTC.

The CDR3 region has the DNA TGTGCCAGTAGCTGGACATCGTACCAAGAGACCCAGTACTTC. Protein sequence: CASSWTSYQETQYF. The rearrangement joins TRBV19 to TRBJ2-5, with D tentatively TRBD1 (5 bases). Germline CDR1 is LNHDA and CDR2 is SQIVND (reference sequence). The V end was cut by 6 bases, the J end by 0 bases, with 11 bases between. The CDR3 extends over 14 amino acids.

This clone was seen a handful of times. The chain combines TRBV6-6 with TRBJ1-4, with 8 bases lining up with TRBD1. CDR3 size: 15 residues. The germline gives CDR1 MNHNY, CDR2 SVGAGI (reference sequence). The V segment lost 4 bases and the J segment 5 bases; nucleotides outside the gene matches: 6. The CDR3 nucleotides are TGTGCCAGCAGTTTAACAGGGGGAGGAAATGAAAAACTGTTTTTT. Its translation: CASSLTGGGNEKLFF.

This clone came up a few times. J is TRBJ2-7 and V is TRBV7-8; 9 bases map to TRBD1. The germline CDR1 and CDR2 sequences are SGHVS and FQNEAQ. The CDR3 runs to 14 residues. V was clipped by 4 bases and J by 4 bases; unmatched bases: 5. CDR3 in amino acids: CASSSRQGGYEQYF. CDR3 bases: TGTGCCAGCAGCTCTAGACAGGGGGGTTACGAGCAGTACTTC. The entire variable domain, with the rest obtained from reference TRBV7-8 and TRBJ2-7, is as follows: GAGVSQSPRYKVAKRGQDVALRCDPISGHVSLFWYQQALGQGPEFLTYFQNEAQLDKSGLPSDRFFAERPEGSVSTLKIQRTQQEDSAVYLCASSSRQGGYEQYFGPGTRLTVT.

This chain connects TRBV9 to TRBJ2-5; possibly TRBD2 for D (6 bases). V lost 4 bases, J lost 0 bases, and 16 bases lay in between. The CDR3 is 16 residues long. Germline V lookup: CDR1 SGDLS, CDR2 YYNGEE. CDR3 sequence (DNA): TGTGCCAGCAGCCCCGAATCTAGCGTGAACCAAGAGACCCAGTACTTC. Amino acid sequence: CASSPESSVNQETQYF.

CDR3 bases: TGTGCCAGCAGCTCACGACAGGGGAACACCGGGGAGCTGTTTTTT. Residues: CASSSRQGNTGELFF. The rearrangement links TRBV5-4 to TRBJ2-2; 7 nucleotides align to TRBD1. The CDR3 is 15 residues long. V was pared by 3 bases and J by 1 base, with 3 bases of the junction left unmatched. Germline V CDR1 and CDR2: SGHNT, YYREEE (reference sequence). Combining the CDR3 with reference TRBV5-4 and TRBJ2-2 gives the whole variable domain ETGVTQSPTHLIKTRGQQVTLRCSSQSGHNTVSWYQQALGQGPQFIFQYYREEENGRGNFPPRFSGLQFPNYSSELNVNALELDDSALYLCASSSRQGNTGELFFGEGSRLTVL.

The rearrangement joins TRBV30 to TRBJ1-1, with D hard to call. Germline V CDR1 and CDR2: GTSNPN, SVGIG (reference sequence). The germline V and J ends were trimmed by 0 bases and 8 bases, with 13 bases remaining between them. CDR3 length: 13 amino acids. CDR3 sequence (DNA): TGTGCCTGGAGTGTAGCTTCACCCGGGGAAGCTTTCTTT. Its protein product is CAWSVASPGEAFF.

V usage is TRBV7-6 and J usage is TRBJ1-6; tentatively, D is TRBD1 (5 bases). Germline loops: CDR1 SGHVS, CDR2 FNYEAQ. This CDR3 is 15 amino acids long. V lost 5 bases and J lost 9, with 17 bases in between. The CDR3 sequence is CASSRGGAVGSPLHF. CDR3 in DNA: TGTGCCAGCAGCCGGGGAGGGGCAGTAGGTTCACCCCTCCACTTT.